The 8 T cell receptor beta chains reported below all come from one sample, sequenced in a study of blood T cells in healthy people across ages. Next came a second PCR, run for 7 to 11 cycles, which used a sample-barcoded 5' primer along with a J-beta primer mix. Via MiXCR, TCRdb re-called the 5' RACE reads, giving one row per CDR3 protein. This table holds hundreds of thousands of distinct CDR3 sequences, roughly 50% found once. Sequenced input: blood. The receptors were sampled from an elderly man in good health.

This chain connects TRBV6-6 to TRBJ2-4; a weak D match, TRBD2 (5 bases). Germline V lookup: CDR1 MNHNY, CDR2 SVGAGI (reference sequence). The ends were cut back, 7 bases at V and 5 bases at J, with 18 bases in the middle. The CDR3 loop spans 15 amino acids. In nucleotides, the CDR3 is TGTGCCAGCATGTCGTCAGGACTTGGTGAAAACATTCAGTACTTC. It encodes CASMSSGLGENIQYF.

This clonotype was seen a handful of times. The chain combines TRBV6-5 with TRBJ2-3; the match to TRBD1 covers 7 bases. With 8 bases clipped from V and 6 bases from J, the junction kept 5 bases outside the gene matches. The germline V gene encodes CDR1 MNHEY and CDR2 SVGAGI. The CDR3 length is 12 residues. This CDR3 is CASGGQTDTQYF. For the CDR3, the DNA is TGTGCCAGCGGGGGACAGACGGATACGCAGTATTTT.

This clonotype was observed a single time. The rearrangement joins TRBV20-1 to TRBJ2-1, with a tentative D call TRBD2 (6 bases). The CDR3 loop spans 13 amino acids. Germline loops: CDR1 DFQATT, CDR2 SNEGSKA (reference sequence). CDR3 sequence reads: CRGLASEYNEQFF. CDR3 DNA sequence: TGCAGGGGACTCGCGAGCGAATACAATGAGCAGTTCTTC.

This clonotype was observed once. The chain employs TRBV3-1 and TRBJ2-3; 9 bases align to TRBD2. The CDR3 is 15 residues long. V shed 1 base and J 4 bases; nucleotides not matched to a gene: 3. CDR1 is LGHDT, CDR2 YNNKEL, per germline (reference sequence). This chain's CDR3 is CASSQGIAGADTQYF. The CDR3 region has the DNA TGTGCCAGCAGCCAAGGGATAGCGGGAGCAGATACGCAGTATTTT.

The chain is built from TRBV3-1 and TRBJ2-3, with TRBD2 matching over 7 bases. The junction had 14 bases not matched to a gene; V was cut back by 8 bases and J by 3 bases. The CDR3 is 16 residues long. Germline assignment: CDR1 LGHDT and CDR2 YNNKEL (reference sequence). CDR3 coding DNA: TGTGCCAGCGGATCGATGTGGCGGGGGAAAACAGATACGCAGTATTTT. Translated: CASGSMWRGKTDTQYF.

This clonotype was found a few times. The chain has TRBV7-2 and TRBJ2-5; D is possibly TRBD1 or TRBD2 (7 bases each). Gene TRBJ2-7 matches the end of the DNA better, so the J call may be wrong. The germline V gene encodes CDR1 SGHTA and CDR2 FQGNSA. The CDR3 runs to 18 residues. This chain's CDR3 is CASSFPKGAGTIGDEQYF. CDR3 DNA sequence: TGTGCCAGCAGCTTCCCCAAGGGGGCCGGGACTATAGGCGACGAGCAGTACTTC.

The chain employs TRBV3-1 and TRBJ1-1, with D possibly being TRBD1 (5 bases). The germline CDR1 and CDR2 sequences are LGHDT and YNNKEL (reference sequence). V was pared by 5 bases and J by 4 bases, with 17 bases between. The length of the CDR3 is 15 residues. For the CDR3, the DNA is TGTGCCAGCAGCGATGGGGGAGTCGGGGCCACTGAAGCTTTCTTT. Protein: CASSDGGVGATEAFF. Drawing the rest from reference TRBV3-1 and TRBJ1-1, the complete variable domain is DTAVSQTPKYLVTQMGNDKSIKCEQNLGHDTMYWYKQDSKKFLKIMFSYNNKELIINETVPNRFSPKSPDKAHLNLHINSLELGDSAVYFCASSDGGVGATEAFFGQGTRLTVV.

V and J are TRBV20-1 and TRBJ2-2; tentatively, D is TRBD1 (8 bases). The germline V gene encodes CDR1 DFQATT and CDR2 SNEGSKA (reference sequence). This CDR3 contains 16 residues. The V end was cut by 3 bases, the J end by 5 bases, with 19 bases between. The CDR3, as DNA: TGCAGTGCTAGCTACGATGACAGGGGAGGGACCGGGGAGCTGTTTTTT. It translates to CSASYDDRGGTGELFF.